The present TCR beta chain was sequenced within a study of breast tumors, draining lymph nodes, adjacent tissues. V lost 4 bases and J 5 bases, leaving 12 bases between the germline ends. Germline V lookup: CDR1 KGHSH, CDR2 LQKENI. The CDR3 contains 13 residues. This clonotype was seen at least ten times. Its antigen is unidentified. TCRdb redid the calling of the multiplex PCR reads with MiXCR, one entry per CDR3 protein. This table has around 170,000 distinct CDR3 sequences, about 30% appearing once. Axillary draining lymph nodes of breast cancer patients supplied the node samples. Broader study findings: Data only fit, rather than demonstrated, lymph node origin of most tumor T cells. Compared with lymph nodes, tumors were less diverse; compared with nontumor tissue, more. Data fit most tumor T cells coming from lymph node, expanding in tumor. Luminal-like breast cancer showed significantly higher tumor–nontumor repertoire similarity than basal-like.

The V gene is TRBV18, the J gene TRBJ2-7; TRBD1 might be the D (6 bases). The origin of this receptor is a female donor with breast cancer. Some clones in this sample may be carry-over from other donors' samples. The sample was axillary lymph node tissue. The CDR3: CASSLDQGHEQYF. DNA for the CDR3: TGTGCCAGCTCACTAGATCAGGGGCACGAGCAGTACTTC.